These 31 T cell receptor beta chains were all obtained from the same sample, sequenced in a study of T cells in Graves' hyperthyroidism and ophthalmopathy (dated by TCRdb to the late 2010s). To prepare the library, multiplex PCR was applied. The run used an Illumina HiSeq 2000. TCR beta CDR3 regions were amplified from RNA transcripts. A first-round RT-PCR of the TCR CDR3 used the HTBI primer set with the Qiagen OneStep RT-PCR kit. TCRdb reran the public reads through fastp at Q25 and MiXCR, keeping productive beta chains. Every CDR3 protein is listed once, alongside the most common genes and DNA of its rows. The sample table records about 320,000 distinct CDR3 sequences; about 15% of these occur just once. The ten biggest clones cover around 35% of the sample. The material sequenced was blood. These receptors were obtained from a young man with Graves' hyperthyroidism.

Regarding this clonotype: This may be a read error: a much more frequent sequence differs by one nucleotide. The V and J genes are TRBV3-1 and TRBJ2-3; 9 bases map to TRBD1. CDR1 is LGHDT and CDR2 is YNNKEL in the germline V gene (reference sequence). This CDR3 has 17 residues. CDR3 DNA: TGTGCCAGCAGCCACGACCAGGGGACAGGGATCGCAGATATGCAGTATTTT. Its protein is CASSHDQGTGIADMQYF.

The rearrangement links TRBV11-2 to TRBJ2-1; 11 nucleotides match TRBD1. CDR3 length equals 17 residues. Per germline, CDR1 SGHAT and CDR2 FQNNGV. Trimming removed 6 bases from V and 7 bases from J; junction bases left unmatched: 14. The CDR3, as DNA: TGTGCCAGCAGACGGACCAAAAGGACAGGGGGCTGTAATGAGCAGTTCTTC. Residues: CASRRTKRTGGCNEQFF.

The chain has TRBV19 and TRBJ2-7; a weak D match, TRBD1 (5 bases). V was clipped by 6 bases and J by 7 bases, with 19 bases between them. Germline V lookup: CDR1 LNHDA, CDR2 SQIVND (reference sequence). The CDR3 spans 14 residues. DNA of the CDR3: TGTGCCAGTAGGACCACCGACAGTGCGAGGGAGCAGTACTTC. The encoded protein is CASRTTDSAREQYF.

This clonotype was seen at least ten times. V is TRBV11-2 and J is TRBJ2-7, with 7 positions matching TRBD1. The CDR3 consists of 14 residues. V lost 5 bases to trimming and J lost 1 base; unmatched junction nucleotides: 5. CDR1 is SGHAT and CDR2 is FQNNGV in the germline V gene. For the CDR3, the DNA is TGTGCCAGCAGCGGACGACAGGGTTCCTACGAGCAGTACTTC. Translation gives CASSGRQGSYEQYF.

This clonotype has only a few counts. This chain links TRBV29-1 with TRBJ1-1; D unclear. The CDR3 covers 12 residues. From germline, CDR1 is SQVTM and CDR2 ANQGSEA. V lost 1 base to trimming and J lost 4 bases, with 7 bases between them. CDR3 protein: CSVEAIGTEAFF. For the CDR3, the DNA is TGCAGCGTTGAAGCGATTGGCACTGAAGCTTTCTTT.

This clonotype was recorded at least ten times. V and J are TRBV12-3 or TRBV12-4 and TRBJ2-1, with TRBD2 identical over 11 bases. Trimming at V came to 6 bases and at J to 4 bases, leaving 5 bases not matched to a gene. CDR3 length equals 15 residues. CDR3 in amino acids: CASRAGTSGYNEQFF. CDR3 sequence (DNA): TGTGCCAGCAGAGCCGGGACTAGCGGTTACAATGAGCAGTTCTTC.

Ten or more counts support this clonotype. The chain links TRBV5-1 to TRBJ1-1; D is possibly TRBD1 (6 bases). CDR3 length: 13 amino acids. Germline CDR1 SGHRS, CDR2 YFSETQ. Trimming left V 2 bases short and J 3 bases short, with 8 bases between. In nucleotides, the CDR3 is TGCGCCAGCAGCTTCAACAGGGACACTGAAGCTTTCTTT. Translating gives CASSFNRDTEAFF.

The gene calls are TRBV7-6 and TRBJ2-3; 8 nucleotides align to TRBD2. The CDR3 is made up of 17 amino acids. Unmatched junction bases numbered 14, after V lost 5 bases and J lost 4 bases. Germline CDR1 reads SGHVS; CDR2 reads FNYEAQ. CDR3 residues: CASSPYPGLENPDTQYF. Written as DNA, the CDR3 is TGTGCCAGCAGCCCCTACCCGGGACTAGAGAACCCAGATACGCAGTATTTT.

There are a few counts of this clonotype. The chain combines TRBV14 with TRBJ2-7, with 12 nucleotides matching TRBD2. Germline lookup yields CDR1 SGHDN and CDR2 FVKESK. The CDR3 loop spans 14 amino acids. V dropped 2 bases and J dropped 6; count of bases not matched to a gene: 2. CDR3 coding DNA: TGTGCCAGCAGCCAACAACTAGCGGGAGGCGAGCAGTACTTC. Translation: CASSQQLAGGEQYF.

V gene TRBV25-1 combines with J gene TRBJ2-1; 7 bases line up with TRBD2. The CDR3 has 12 amino acids. Germline values: CDR1 MGHDK, CDR2 SYGVNS. V trimming: 6 bases; J trimming: 10 bases; junction bases outside the gene matches: 6. This CDR3 is CASRLGGMEQFF. The CDR3 nucleotides read TGTGCCAGCAGACTGGGGGGGATGGAGCAGTTCTTC.

This clonotype was counted many times. Written as DNA, the CDR3 is TGTGCCAGCTCACCCGGGGATCCGGGACTAGGGACCTACGAGCAGTACTTC. It specifies CASSPGDPGLGTYEQYF. J is TRBJ2-7 and V is TRBV18; 8 positions match TRBD2. The CDR3 is made up of 17 amino acids. Germline V gene sequence: CDR1 KGHSH, CDR2 LQKENI. V lost 3 bases to trimming and J lost 2 bases; unmatched junction nucleotides: 12.

This clonotype appeared many times. The V and J genes are TRBV7-2 and TRBJ2-3; D is perhaps TRBD1 (5 bases). Per germline, CDR1 SGHTA and CDR2 FQGNSA. Trimming removed 5 bases at V and 2 bases at J, with 11 bases between. The CDR3 sequence is 14 residues long. CDR3 sequence reads: CASSPTEATDTQYF. CDR3 DNA: TGTGCCAGCAGCCCGACAGAAGCCACAGATACGCAGTATTTT.

The chain uses TRBV7-3 and TRBJ2-5; no clear D. Trimming stripped 4 bases from V and 9 bases from J, with 15 bases between. The V gene's germline CDR1 is SGHTA and CDR2 FQGTGA. CDR3 size: 13 residues. CDR3: CASSWPIRLAQYF. The CDR3 DNA reads as TGTGCCAGCAGCTGGCCCATTCGTCTGGCCCAGTACTTC.

At least ten counts were recorded for this clonotype. The chain joins TRBV27 to TRBJ2-3; possibly TRBD1 or TRBD2 for D (5 bases each). Germline V lookup: CDR1 MNHEY, CDR2 SMNVEV (reference sequence). The CDR3 totals 17 residues. Deletions cut 5 bases from V and 1 base from J, with 19 bases between. CDR3 in DNA: TGTGCCAGCAGTCCGCCCGACAGACTACCTCGCACAGATACGCAGTATTTT. This codes for CASSPPDRLPRTDTQYF.

V is TRBV3-1 and J is TRBJ2-1; TRBD2 aligns across 7 bases. In germline, CDR1 is LGHDT, CDR2 YNNKEL (reference sequence). The CDR3 is 17 residues long. The V segment lost 4 bases and the J segment 9 bases; nucleotides outside the gene matches: 18. CDR3 loop: CASSPGGGEGPEIEQFF. DNA for the CDR3: TGTGCCAGCAGCCCGGGGGGTGGGGAAGGACCCGAAATTGAGCAGTTCTTC.

This clonotype was detected a few times. The V and J genes are TRBV5-1 and TRBJ1-5; D is possibly TRBD1 (5 bases). The germline V and J ends were trimmed by 5 bases and 3 bases, with 9 bases remaining between them. The CDR3 is 13 amino acids. Germline CDR1 reads SGHRS; CDR2 reads YFSETQ. CDR3 loop: CASREGINQPQHF. The DNA for the CDR3 is TGCGCCAGCAGAGAGGGGATCAATCAGCCCCAGCATTTT.

At least ten counts were recorded for this clonotype. This rearrangement joins TRBV3-1 to TRBJ2-1, with D maybe TRBD2 (5 bases). The V end lost 4 bases, the J end lost 4 bases, and 11 bases lay between the germline ends. The CDR3 totals 14 residues. Germline values: CDR1 LGHDT, CDR2 YNNKEL (reference sequence). The CDR3 is CASSLHGKYNEQFF. In DNA, the CDR3 is TGTGCCAGCAGCCTCCACGGGAAATACAATGAGCAGTTCTTC.

This clonotype was observed at least ten times. The chain employs TRBV3-1 and TRBJ2-7; maybe TRBD2 (6 bases). The CDR3 runs 15 residues. V was trimmed by 0 bases and J by 4 bases, leaving 13 bases between them. The germline gives CDR1 LGHDT, CDR2 YNNKEL (reference sequence). The CDR3: CASSQDGGAGYEQYF. The CDR3 region has the DNA TGTGCCAGCAGCCAAGATGGAGGGGCGGGGTACGAGCAGTACTTC.

CDR3 region: CASSLVEGGRRKNIQYF. In nucleotides, the CDR3 is TGTGCCAGCAGCTTAGTTGAGGGCGGCCGAAGAAAAAACATTCAGTACTTC. V and J are TRBV13 and TRBJ2-4, with D perhaps matching TRBD2 (5 bases). Germline V gene lookup returns CDR1 PRHDT and CDR2 FYEKMQ (reference sequence). With 1 base removed from V and 4 bases from J, the gap between germline ends came to 17 bases. The CDR3 runs 17 residues.

Remarks on this clonotype: As the CDR3 is not closed by the conserved phenylalanine or tryptophan, this likely results from a read error. The J gene is TRBJ2-5, the V gene TRBV3-1, with D unresolved. In germline, CDR1 is LGHDT, CDR2 YNNKEL (reference sequence). V was cut by 4 bases and J by 4 bases, with 13 bases left in between. The CDR3 is 14 amino acids. The CDR3 DNA follows: TGTGCCAGCAGCCCTGAGGCGGTCGGAGAGACCCAGTACTCC. It encodes CASSPEAVGETQYS.

This chain uses TRBV20-1 with TRBJ1-1, with D hard to call. The CDR3 totals 14 residues. Trimming cost V 4 bases and J 4 bases, with 16 bases left between them. Germline V gives CDR1 DFQATT, CDR2 SNEGSKA (reference sequence). The CDR3 DNA follows: TGCAGTGCTACAACAAGAGGAAGTTTCACTGAAGCTTTCTTT. This sequence encodes CSATTRGSFTEAFF.

There are many counts of this clonotype. The gene calls are TRBV18 and TRBJ2-1, with D perhaps TRBD2 (6 bases). Looked up from germline, CDR1 is KGHSH and CDR2 is LQKENI. V gave up 4 bases and J gave up 7 bases, with 17 bases separating them. The CDR3 sequence is 15 residues long. This chain's CDR3 is CASSRGLGSWNEQFF. The CDR3 DNA reads TGTGCCAGCTCACGGGGACTTGGGTCGTGGAATGAGCAGTTCTTC.

This clonotype was picked up a small number of times. The V call is TRBV7-9, the J call TRBJ1-4; unclear D gene. The CDR3 runs to 15 residues. Looked up from germline, CDR1 is SEHNR and CDR2 is FQNEAQ (reference sequence). Trimming left V 2 bases short and J 5 bases short, with 12 bases between. The CDR3 DNA is TGTGCCAGCAGCTTAAAGAGGTCAGAGAATGAAAAACTGTTTTTT. This gives the protein CASSLKRSENEKLFF.

This clonotype was counted many times. The chain combines TRBV5-1 with TRBJ2-1; TRBD2 agrees at 10 bases. The CDR3 loop spans 17 amino acids. The germline V gene has CDR1 SGHRS and CDR2 YFSETQ. After removal of 0 bases from V and 2 bases from J, the junction contained 5 bases not matched to a gene. CDR3 in amino acids: CASSLVASGRPYNEQFF. CDR3 nucleotide sequence: TGCGCCAGCAGCTTGGTGGCTAGCGGGAGACCCTACAATGAGCAGTTCTTC.

This clonotype was picked up a small number of times. The J gene is TRBJ1-2, the V gene TRBV20-1, with D unresolved. This CDR3 spans 14 amino acids. V gave up 0 bases and J gave up 4 bases, with 12 bases separating them. CDR1 and CDR2 (germline): DFQATT, SNEGSKA (reference sequence). For the CDR3, the DNA is TGCAGTGCTAGAGATTTCGGGGAGAGCTATGGCTACACCTTC. Encoded protein: CSARDFGESYGYTF.

This clonotype showed up just a few times. The genes are TRBV7-9 and TRBJ2-2; 7 nucleotides line up with TRBD1. The CDR3 has 14 amino acids. Germline V gives CDR1 SEHNR, CDR2 FQNEAQ (reference sequence). V shed 6 bases, J shed 2 bases, and the junction held 3 bases outside the gene matches. CDR3 region: CASSPGGNTGELFF. CDR3 sequence (DNA): TGTGCCAGCAGTCCAGGGGGAAACACCGGGGAGCTGTTTTTT.

This clonotype was detected a few times. The chain couples TRBV20-1 to TRBJ1-5, with a tentative D call TRBD1 (5 bases). Trimming removed 7 bases from V and 2 bases from J, with 18 bases in between. Germline CDR1 reads DFQATT; CDR2 reads SNEGSKA (reference sequence). CDR3 length: 15 amino acids. For the CDR3, the DNA is TGCAGTGTCCCGTCCCGGGACCGAGGCAATCAGCCCCAGCATTTT. Protein: CSVPSRDRGNQPQHF.

This chain uses TRBV6-2 or TRBV6-3 with TRBJ1-6; TRBD1 aligns across 7 bases. The CDR3 length is 13 residues. Germline V lookup: CDR1 MNHEY, CDR2 SVGEGT. V lost 2 bases, J lost 10 bases, and 2 bases stayed unmatched. The DNA of the CDR3 is TGTGCCAGCAGTTACGACAGGGAATCACCCCTCCACTTT. Encoded protein: CASSYDRESPLHF.

This clonotype has a count of ten or more. The rearrangement joins TRBV20-1 to TRBJ1-1; TRBD1 matches at 10 bases. This CDR3 is 14 amino acids long. From germline, CDR1 is DFQATT and CDR2 SNEGSKA (reference sequence). V was pared by 3 bases and J by 3 bases, with 4 bases of the junction left unmatched. CDR3 loop: CSASRTGGHTEAFF. The CDR3 nucleotides are TGCAGTGCTAGTAGGACAGGGGGTCACACTGAAGCTTTCTTT.

A note on this clonotype: A read error may explain this, as a much larger clone is one base away. The chain is built from TRBV27 and TRBJ2-7; 9 nucleotides line up with TRBD2. J lost 3 bases, V lost 4 bases, and 10 bases had no gene match. The CDR3 extends over 16 amino acids. CDR1 is MNHEY, CDR2 SMNVEV, per germline (reference sequence). CDR3 coding DNA: TGTGCCAGCAGTTACGGTAAGGCTAGCGGGAACTACGAGCAGTACTTC. It translates to CASSYGKASGNYEQYF.

V and J are TRBV20-1 and TRBJ2-6, with 12 bases fitting TRBD2. CDR3 size: 17 residues. Looked up from germline, CDR1 is DFQATT and CDR2 is SNEGSKA (reference sequence). Trimming removed 2 bases from V and 2 bases from J; junction bases left unmatched: 4. CDR3 residues: CSARHGLAGPGANVLTF. The CDR3 bases are TGCAGTGCTAGACACGGACTAGCGGGACCTGGGGCCAACGTCCTGACTTTC.